The subject of this entry is one T cell receptor beta chain. CDR1 SGHAT and CDR2 FQDESV come from the germline V gene (reference sequence). The V gene lost 3 bases and the J gene lost 6 bases, with 12 bases spanning the gap. The CDR3 length is 13 residues. The method was immunoSEQ multiplex PCR; TCRdb's version includes in-frame clones alone and lacks a portion of them. This table holds about 72,000 clones, around four fifths found once. This sample was taken from a study of PD-L1 blockade in urothelial cancer. The sequences come from PBMCs, collected around atezolizumab (anti-PD-L1) treatment. This sequence originates from a man between 65 and 85 years old with urothelial cancer. The V gene is TRBV11-1, the J gene TRBJ2-7, with D possibly matching TRBD1 (6 bases). For the CDR3, the DNA is TGTGCCAGCAGCTTCACAGGGTTCGGCGAGCAGTACTTC. Residues: CASSFTGFGEQYF.